A selection of T cell receptor beta chains follows, all from one sample in a study of neoadjuvant nivolumab and ipilimumab in lung cancer. Some clones are missing from TCRdb's copy, which holds only in-frame ones; the method was immunoSEQ multiplex PCR. The sample lists 40,000 to 60,000 clones; about 89% were seen once. Material: blood, obtained before neoadjuvant nivolumab, alone or with ipilimumab. These receptors were obtained from an adult with non-small cell lung cancer. Some clones in this sample may be carry-over from other donors' samples. CDR3s include the opening cysteine and the closing phenylalanine or tryptophan. Some rows mark clone size as missing; the rest say once, few, many or name a class of expanded clone.

clone_size | j_call | v_call | cdr3_aa
once | TRBJ2-3 | TRBV19 | CASTPWGSGRASTDTQYF
NA | TRBJ2-7 | TRBV9 | CASSVAIMDSMYEQYF
NA | TRBJ2-1 | TRBV11-2 | CASRPAGAPGNEQFF
NA | TRBJ2-1 | TRBV10-3 | CAIMTGTSGALLF
few | TRBJ2-3 | TRBV2 | CASSAQGATDTQYF
NA | TRBJ2-3 | TRBV5-1 | CASSLAGQGATDTQYF
NA | TRBJ1-5 | TRBV5-5 | CASSLIPTSNQPQHF
NA | TRBJ1-5 | TRBV18 | CASSPPGRSGQPQHF
NA | TRBJ2-1 | TRBV7-9 | CASSPSTSGGLYNEQFF
few | TRBJ2-2 | TRBV2 | CASSVEGTGELFF
NA | TRBJ1-1 | TRBV29-1 | CSVHTGNFNTEAFF
NA | TRBJ2-7 | TRBV4-1 | CASSQSETFSYEQYF
NA | TRBJ2-7 | TRBV27 | CASSFRTAGSYEQYF
NA | TRBJ1-3 | TRBV7-2 | CASSRAGGGGNTIYF
NA | TRBJ2-3 | TRBV25-1 | CASSDSVADTQYF
NA | TRBJ1-5 | TRBV25-1 | CASSELVGQPQHF
few | TRBJ2-7 | TRBV2 | CASNPRGYEQYF
NA | TRBJ2-5 | TRBV27 | CANLGDRGQETQYF
NA | TRBJ1-1 | TRBV6-6 | CASRHQGNTEAFF
once | TRBJ1-5 | TRBV19 | CASRDRTNQPQHF
NA | TRBJ1-2 | TRBV5-6 | CASSFQGISSNYGYTF
NA | TRBJ2-6 | TRBV30 | CAWKLDRARANVLTF
NA | TRBJ2-2 | TRBV19 | CASRTGPNTGELFF
NA | TRBJ2-7 | TRBV7-2 | CASSLVVYGSYEQYF
once | TRBJ2-5 | TRBV2 | CASRAPGLALQETQYF
NA | TRBJ1-2 | TRBV27 | CASRAPGGYTF
NA | TRBJ2-1 | TRBV6-5 | CASSYSRLASEAQFF
NA | TRBJ1-5 | TRBV6-5 | CASRPTGANNQPQHF
NA | TRBJ2-2 | TRBV5-4 | CASSLGRGHNGELFF
NA | TRBJ2-7 | TRBV28 | CASSRSYEQYF
NA | TRBJ2-7 | TRBV20-1 | CSVPGVDEQYF
NA | TRBJ2-2 | TRBV25-1 | CASRSGVTGELFF
NA | TRBJ1-1 | TRBV30 | CAWSRGTEAFF
NA | TRBJ1-1 | TRBV5-6 | CASSATGRTEAFF